A selection of T cell receptor beta chains follows, all from one sample in a study of T-cell reconstitution after alpha-beta-depleted transplantation in children. TCRdb analysed the PCR reads with MiXCR anew, one entry per CDR3 protein. Counted here are over 200,000 distinct CDR3 sequences, roughly a tenth occurring once; the ten biggest clones make up 28%. Sequenced here: PBMCs, sampled before TCRalphabeta/CD19-depleted stem cell transplant. The origin of the receptors is a child under two years old with acute myeloid leukemia, due to receive a stem cell transplant. CDR3s include the opening cysteine and the closing phenylalanine or tryptophan.

v_call: TRBV20-1; j_call: TRBJ2-1; cdr3_aa: CSARDGTSGRNEQFF
v_call: TRBV2; j_call: TRBJ2-3; cdr3_aa: CASRLRTSGTDTQYF
v_call: TRBV29-1; j_call: TRBJ1-1; cdr3_aa: CSVEGLYRSNTEAFF
v_call: TRBV6-5; j_call: TRBJ1-2; cdr3_aa: CASSYSLPGGYTF
v_call: TRBV24-1; j_call: TRBJ2-1; cdr3_aa: CATSESAASGSDEQFF
v_call: TRBV5-1; j_call: TRBJ2-5; cdr3_aa: CASSTASGRGPETQYF
v_call: TRBV7-9; j_call: TRBJ1-2; cdr3_aa: CASSLGENRDYGYTF
v_call: TRBV12-3/TRBV12-4; j_call: TRBJ2-5; cdr3_aa: CASSSPGTSGKGTQYF
v_call: TRBV20-1; j_call: TRBJ1-3; cdr3_aa: CSALHRGTGATSGNTIYF
v_call: TRBV20-1; j_call: TRBJ2-7; cdr3_aa: CSAVPGTSGSVIEQYF
v_call: TRBV14; j_call: TRBJ2-1; cdr3_aa: CASSQESGDNEQFF
v_call: TRBV24-1; j_call: TRBJ2-3; cdr3_aa: CATSDRTGDRTDTQYF
v_call: TRBV24-1; j_call: TRBJ2-3; cdr3_aa: CGASDSGQGGTDTQYF
v_call: TRBV5-1; j_call: TRBJ2-2; cdr3_aa: CASTPQGPSNTGELFF
v_call: TRBV4-2; j_call: TRBJ2-3; cdr3_aa: CASSRQLPDTQYF
v_call: TRBV2; j_call: TRBJ2-4; cdr3_aa: CASRSGQGETKNIQYF
v_call: TRBV30; j_call: TRBJ1-3; cdr3_aa: CAWSVRGFSGNTIYF
v_call: TRBV25-1; j_call: TRBJ2-1; cdr3_aa: CASSEGTGGVDEQFF
v_call: TRBV3-1; j_call: TRBJ1-6; cdr3_aa: CASSRDQGARSPLHF
v_call: TRBV7-9; j_call: TRBJ2-1; cdr3_aa: CASSSLGLGYSYNEQFF
v_call: TRBV20-1; j_call: TRBJ1-1; cdr3_aa: CSARVTTGWTEAFF
v_call: TRBV7-2; j_call: TRBJ2-2; cdr3_aa: CASSYDGELFF
v_call: TRBV7-9; j_call: TRBJ2-7; cdr3_aa: CASSFGTSSSYEQYF